This TCR beta chain stems from a study of T cell responses to AZD1222 COVID-19 vaccine. Study-wide findings and caveats: The study found vaccine-associated CD4 TCRs spanning spike, dominant at 160-218 and 743-854. Repertoires were sampled only after the peak T cell response. Baseline seropositives among AZD1222 recipients totaled only six or seven.

The table came from immunoSEQ multiplex PCR; TCRdb's copy has only in-frame clones and leaves some out. The data hold 100,000 to 150,000 clones, with approximately 90% observed a single time. CDR1 is SEHNR, CDR2 FQNEAQ, per germline (reference sequence). The ends were cut back, 1 base at V and 6 bases at J, with 21 bases in the middle. CDR3 length equals 17 residues. A word on this clone: What it binds is not known.

The sequence derives from an adult in good health. This chain links TRBV7-9 with TRBJ1-2; D remains ambiguous. This sample comprised peripheral blood, obtained on day 0 of AZD1222 vaccination. The CDR3 DNA is TGTGCCAGCAGCTTAGGGGAACTTGGACCGCTCGTTCATGGCTACACCTTC. Its protein product is CASSLGELGPLVHGYTF.